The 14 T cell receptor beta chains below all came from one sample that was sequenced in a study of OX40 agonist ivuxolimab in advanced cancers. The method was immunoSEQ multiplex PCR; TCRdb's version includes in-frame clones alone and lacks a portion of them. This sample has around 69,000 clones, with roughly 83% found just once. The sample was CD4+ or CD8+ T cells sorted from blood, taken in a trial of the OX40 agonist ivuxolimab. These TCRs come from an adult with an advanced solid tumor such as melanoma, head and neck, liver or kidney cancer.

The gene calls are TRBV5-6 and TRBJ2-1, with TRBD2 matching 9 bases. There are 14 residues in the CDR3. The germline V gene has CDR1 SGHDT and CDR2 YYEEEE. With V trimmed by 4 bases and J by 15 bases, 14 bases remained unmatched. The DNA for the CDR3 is TGTGCCAGCAGCCGACAGGCGGGGGGGGCCATAGGGTTCTTC. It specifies CASSRQAGGAIGFF. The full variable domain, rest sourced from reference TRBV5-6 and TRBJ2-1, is DAGVTQSPTHLIKTRGQQVTLRCSPKSGHDTVSWYQQALGQGPQFIFQYYEEEERQRGNFPDRFSGHQFPNYSSELNVNALLLGDSALYLCASSRQAGGAIGFFGPGTRLTVL.

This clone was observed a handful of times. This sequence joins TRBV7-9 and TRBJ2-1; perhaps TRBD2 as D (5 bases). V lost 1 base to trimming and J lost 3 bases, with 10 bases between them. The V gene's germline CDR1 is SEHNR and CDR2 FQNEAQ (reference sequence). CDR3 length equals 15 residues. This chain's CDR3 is CASSLGAVLYNEQFF. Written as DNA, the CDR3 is TGTGCCAGCAGCTTAGGAGCGGTACTCTACAATGAGCAGTTCTTC.

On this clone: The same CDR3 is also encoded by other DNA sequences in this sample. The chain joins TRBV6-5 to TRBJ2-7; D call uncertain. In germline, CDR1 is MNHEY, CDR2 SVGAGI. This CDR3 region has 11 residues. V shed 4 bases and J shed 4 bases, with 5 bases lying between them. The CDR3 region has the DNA TGTGCCAGCAGTTCCCCTTACGAGCAGTACTTC. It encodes CASSSPYEQYF.

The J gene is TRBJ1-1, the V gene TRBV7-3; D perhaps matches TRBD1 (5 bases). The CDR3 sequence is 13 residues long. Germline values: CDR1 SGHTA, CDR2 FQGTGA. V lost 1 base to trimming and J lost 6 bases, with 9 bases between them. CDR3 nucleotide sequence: TGTGCCAGCAGCTTAAAAATGGGGGCTGAAGCTTTCTTT. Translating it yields CASSLKMGAEAFF.

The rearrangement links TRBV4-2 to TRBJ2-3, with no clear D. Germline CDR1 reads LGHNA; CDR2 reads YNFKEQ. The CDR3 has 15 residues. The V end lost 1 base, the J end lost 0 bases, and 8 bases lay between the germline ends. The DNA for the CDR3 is TGTGCCAGCAGCCAAGGAACCTCTAGCACAGATACGCAGTATTTT. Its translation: CASSQGTSSTDTQYF.

CDR3 DNA sequence: TGTGCCTGGAGTCGGGACAGGGGGTTTTCGGACACTGAAGCTTTCTTT. Its protein product is CAWSRDRGFSDTEAFF. The V call is TRBV30, the J call TRBJ1-1; 11 positions match TRBD1. The CDR3 runs to 16 residues. J gave up 3 bases and V 2 bases, and 8 bases lay outside the gene matches. Germline V gene data show CDR1 as GTSNPN and CDR2 as SVGIG (reference sequence). Together with reference TRBV30 and TRBJ1-1, the CDR3 gives the full variable domain: SQTIHQWPATLVQPVGSPLSLECTVEGTSNPNLYWYRQAAGRGLQLLFYSVGIGQISSEVPQNLSASRPQDRQFILSSKKLLLSDSGFYLCAWSRDRGFSDTEAFFGQGTRLTVV.

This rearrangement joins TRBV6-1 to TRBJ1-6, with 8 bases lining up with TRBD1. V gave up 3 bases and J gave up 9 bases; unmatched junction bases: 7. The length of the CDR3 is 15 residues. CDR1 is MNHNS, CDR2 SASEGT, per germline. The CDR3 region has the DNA TGTGCCAGCAGTGACCGACAGGGGTGGGTTTCACCCCTCCACTTT. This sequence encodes CASSDRQGWVSPLHF.

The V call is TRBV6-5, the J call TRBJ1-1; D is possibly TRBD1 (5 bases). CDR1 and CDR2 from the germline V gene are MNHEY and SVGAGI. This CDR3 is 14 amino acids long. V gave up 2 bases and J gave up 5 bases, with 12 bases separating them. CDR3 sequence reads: CASSYIQGKTEAFF. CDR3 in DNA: TGTGCCAGCAGTTACATTCAGGGTAAAACTGAAGCTTTCTTT.

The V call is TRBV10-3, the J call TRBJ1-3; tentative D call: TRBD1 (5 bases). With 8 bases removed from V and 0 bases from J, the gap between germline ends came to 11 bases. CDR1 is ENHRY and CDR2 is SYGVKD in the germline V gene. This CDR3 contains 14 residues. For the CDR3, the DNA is TGTGCCATCGGCGGGACGAGCTCTGGAAACACCATATATTTT. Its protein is CAIGGTSSGNTIYF.

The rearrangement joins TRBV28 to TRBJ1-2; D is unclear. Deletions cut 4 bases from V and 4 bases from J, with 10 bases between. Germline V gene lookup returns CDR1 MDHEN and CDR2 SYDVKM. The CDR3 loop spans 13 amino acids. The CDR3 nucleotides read TGTGCCAGCAGTTCCGGCTGGTCCTATGGCTACACCTTC. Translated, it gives CASSSGWSYGYTF.

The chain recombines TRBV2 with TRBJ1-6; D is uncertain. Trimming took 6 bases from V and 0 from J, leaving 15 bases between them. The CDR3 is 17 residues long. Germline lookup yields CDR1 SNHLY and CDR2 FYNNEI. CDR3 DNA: TGTGCCAGCAGACCCCGCCTGACCAGCTCCTATAATTCACCCCTCCACTTT. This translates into CASRPRLTSSYNSPLHF. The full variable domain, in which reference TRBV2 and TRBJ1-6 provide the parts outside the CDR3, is EPEVTQTPSHQVTQMGQEVILRCVPISNHLYFYWYRQILGQKVEFLVSFYNNEISEKSEIFDDQFSVERPDGSNFTLKIRSTKLEDSAMYFCASRPRLTSSYNSPLHFGNGTRLTVT.

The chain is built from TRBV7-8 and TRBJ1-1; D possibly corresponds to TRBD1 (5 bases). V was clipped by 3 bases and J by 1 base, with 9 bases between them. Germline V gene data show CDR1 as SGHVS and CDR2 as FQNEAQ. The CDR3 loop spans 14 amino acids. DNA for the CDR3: TGTGCCAGCAGCTTCAGTAGGGGGAACACTGAAGCTTTCTTT. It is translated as CASSFSRGNTEAFF.

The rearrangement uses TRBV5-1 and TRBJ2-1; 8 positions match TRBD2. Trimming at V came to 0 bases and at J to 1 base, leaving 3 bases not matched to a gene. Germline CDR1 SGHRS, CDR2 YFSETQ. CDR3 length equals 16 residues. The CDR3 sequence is CASSLAAGGSYNEQFF. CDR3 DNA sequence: TGCGCCAGCAGCTTGGCGGCGGGGGGATCCTACAATGAGCAGTTCTTC.

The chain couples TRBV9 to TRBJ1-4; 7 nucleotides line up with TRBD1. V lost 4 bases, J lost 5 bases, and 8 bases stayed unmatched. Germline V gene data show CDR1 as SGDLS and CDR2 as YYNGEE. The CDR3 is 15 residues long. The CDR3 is CASSPTGTANEKLFF. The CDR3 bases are TGTGCCAGCAGCCCCACCGGGACAGCAAATGAAAAACTGTTTTTT. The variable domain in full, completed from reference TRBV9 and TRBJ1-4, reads DSGVTQTPKHLITATGQRVTLRCSPRSGDLSVYWYQQSLDQGLQFLIQYYNGEERAKGNILERFSAQQFPDLHSELNLSSLELGDSALYFCASSPTGTANEKLFFGSGTQLSVL.